This T cell receptor beta chain was sequenced during a study of T-cell reconstitution after alpha-beta-depleted transplantation in children. Study-wide points: The study reportedly traced alpha-beta T cells about two months after transplant to several hundred expanded graft clones. Surviving thymic progenitors and recipient T cells were the source of high TCRbeta diversity at day 60 in some patients. T-cell numbers and diversity, one year after transplant, stemmed largely from T cells that were newly produced.

This clonotype occurred a few times. What it binds is not known. Using unique molecular identifiers, the investigators prepared the TCRbeta library. From the PCR reads, TCRdb called clonotypes with MiXCR, one entry per CDR3 protein. The sample lists roughly 790,000 distinct CDR3 sequences; approximately 15% were seen once. Trimming took off 3 bases at V and 0 bases at J, with 6 bases between the two ends. The CDR3 has 12 amino acids. Germline-derived CDR1 and CDR2 are SQVTM and ANQGSEA. This clonotype was sampled from a male patient between 5 and 17 years old who had a stem cell transplant for acute lymphoblastic leukemia, so the T cells may come from the graft donor. Sequences were derived from PBMCs, mostly from graft donor cells, sampled 360 days after TCRalphabeta/CD19-depleted stem cell transplant. The rearrangement uses TRBV29-1 and TRBJ2-7; D is uncertain. The CDR3 DNA reads TGCAGCGTTGAGTCAGCCTCCTACGAGCAGTACTTC. Translated: CSVESASYEQYF.